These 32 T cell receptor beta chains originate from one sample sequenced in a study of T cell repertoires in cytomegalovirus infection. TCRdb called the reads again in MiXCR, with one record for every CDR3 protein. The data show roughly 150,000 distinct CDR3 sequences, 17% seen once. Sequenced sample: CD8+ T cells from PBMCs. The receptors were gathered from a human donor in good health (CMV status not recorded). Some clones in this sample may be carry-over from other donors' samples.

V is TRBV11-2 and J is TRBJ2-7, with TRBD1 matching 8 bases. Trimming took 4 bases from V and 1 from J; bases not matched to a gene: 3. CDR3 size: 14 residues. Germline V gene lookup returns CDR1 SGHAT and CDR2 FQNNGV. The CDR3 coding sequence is TGTGCCAGCAGCTCCTGGGACAGGTCCTACGAGCAGTACTTC. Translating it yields CASSSWDRSYEQYF.

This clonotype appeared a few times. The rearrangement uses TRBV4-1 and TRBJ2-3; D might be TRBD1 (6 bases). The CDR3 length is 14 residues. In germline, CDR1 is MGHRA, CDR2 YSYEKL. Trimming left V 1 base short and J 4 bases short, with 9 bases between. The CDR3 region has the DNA TGCGCCAGCAGCCAAGGGGCAGGGGCAGATACGCAGTATTTT. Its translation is CASSQGAGADTQYF.

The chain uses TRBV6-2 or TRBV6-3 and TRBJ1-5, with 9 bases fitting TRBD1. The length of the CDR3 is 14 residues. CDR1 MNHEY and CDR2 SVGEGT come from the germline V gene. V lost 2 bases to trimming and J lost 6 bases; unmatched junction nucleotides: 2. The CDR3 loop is CASSYRQGGQPQHF. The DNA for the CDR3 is TGTGCCAGCAGTTACCGACAGGGGGGTCAGCCCCAGCATTTT.

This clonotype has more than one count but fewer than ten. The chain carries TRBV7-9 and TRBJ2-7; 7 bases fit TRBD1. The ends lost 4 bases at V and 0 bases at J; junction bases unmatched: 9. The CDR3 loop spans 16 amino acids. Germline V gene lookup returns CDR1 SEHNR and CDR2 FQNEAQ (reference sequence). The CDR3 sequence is CASSSRTGGSSYEQYF. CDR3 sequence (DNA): TGTGCCAGCAGCTCAAGGACAGGCGGTAGCTCCTACGAGCAGTACTTC.

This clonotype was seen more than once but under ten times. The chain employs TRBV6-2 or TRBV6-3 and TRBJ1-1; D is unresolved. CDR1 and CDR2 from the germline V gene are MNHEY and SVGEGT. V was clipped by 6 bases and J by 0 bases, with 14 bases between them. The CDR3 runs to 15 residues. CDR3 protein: CASRPLEELNTEAFF. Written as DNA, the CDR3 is TGTGCCAGCAGGCCCCTCGAGGAGTTGAACACTGAAGCTTTCTTT.

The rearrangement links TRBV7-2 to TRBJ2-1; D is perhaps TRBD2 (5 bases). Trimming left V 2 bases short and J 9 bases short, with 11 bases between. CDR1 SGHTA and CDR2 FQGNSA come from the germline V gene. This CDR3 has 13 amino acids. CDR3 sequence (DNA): TGTGCCAGCAGCTTAAAACTAGAGGGTGAGCAGTTCTTC. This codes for CASSLKLEGEQFF.

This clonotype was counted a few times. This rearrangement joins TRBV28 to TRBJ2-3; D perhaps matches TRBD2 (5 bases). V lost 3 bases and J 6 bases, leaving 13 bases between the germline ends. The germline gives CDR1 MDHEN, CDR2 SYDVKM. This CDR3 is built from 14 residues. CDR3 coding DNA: TGTGCCAGCAGTTTTGAGCTAGCTAGGGATACGCAGTATTTT. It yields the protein CASSFELARDTQYF.

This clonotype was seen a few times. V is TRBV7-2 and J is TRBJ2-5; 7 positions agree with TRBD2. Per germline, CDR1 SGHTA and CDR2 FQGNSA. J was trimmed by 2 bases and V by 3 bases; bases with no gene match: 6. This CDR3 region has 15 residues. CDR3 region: CASSFWGRGQETQYF. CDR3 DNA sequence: TGTGCCAGCAGCTTCTGGGGGAGGGGACAAGAGACCCAGTACTTC.

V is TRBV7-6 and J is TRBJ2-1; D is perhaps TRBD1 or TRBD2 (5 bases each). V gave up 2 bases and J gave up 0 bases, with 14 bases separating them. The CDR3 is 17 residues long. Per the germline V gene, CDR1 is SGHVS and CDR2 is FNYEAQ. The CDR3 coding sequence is TGTGCCAGCAGCTTACGGGGACCCACCGACTCCTACAATGAGCAGTTCTTC. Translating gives CASSLRGPTDSYNEQFF.

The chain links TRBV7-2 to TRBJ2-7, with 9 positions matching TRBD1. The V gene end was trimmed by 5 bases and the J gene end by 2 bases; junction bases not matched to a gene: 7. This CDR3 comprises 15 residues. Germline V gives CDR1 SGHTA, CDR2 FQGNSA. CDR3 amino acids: CASSTGQGYAYEQYF. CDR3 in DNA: TGTGCCAGCAGCACCGGACAGGGGTACGCCTACGAGCAGTACTTC.

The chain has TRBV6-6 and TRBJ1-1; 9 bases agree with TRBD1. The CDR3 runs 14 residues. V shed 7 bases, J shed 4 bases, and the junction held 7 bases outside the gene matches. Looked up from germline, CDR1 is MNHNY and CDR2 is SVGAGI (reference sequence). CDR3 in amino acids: CASTRGQGGTEAFF. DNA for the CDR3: TGTGCCAGCACCAGGGGACAGGGCGGCACTGAAGCTTTCTTT.

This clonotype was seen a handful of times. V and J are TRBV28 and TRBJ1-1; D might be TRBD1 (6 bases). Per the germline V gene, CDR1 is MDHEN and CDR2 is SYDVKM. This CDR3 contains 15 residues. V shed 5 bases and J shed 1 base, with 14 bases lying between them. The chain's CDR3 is CASSLPETGNTEAFF. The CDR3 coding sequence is TGTGCCAGCAGTCTTCCCGAGACAGGGAACACTGAAGCTTTCTTT.

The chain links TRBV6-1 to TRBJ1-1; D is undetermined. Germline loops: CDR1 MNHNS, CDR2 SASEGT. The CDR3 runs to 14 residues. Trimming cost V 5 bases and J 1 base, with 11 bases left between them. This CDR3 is CASSPFGGNTEAFF. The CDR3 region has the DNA TGTGCCAGCAGTCCCTTTGGAGGGAACACTGAAGCTTTCTTT.

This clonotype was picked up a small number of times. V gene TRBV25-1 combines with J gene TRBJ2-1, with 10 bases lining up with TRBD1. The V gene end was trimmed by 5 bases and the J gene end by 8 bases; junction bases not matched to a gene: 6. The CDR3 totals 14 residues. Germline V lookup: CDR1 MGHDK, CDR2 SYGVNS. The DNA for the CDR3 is TGTGCCAGCAGTCCCGGGACAGGGGTCGATGAGCAGTTCTTC. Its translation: CASSPGTGVDEQFF.

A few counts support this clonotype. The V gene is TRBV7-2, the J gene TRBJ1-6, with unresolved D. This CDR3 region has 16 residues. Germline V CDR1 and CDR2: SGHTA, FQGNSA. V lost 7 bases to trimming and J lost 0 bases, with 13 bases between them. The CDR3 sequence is CASIPSDSSYNSPLHF. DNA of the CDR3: TGTGCCAGCATTCCGTCGGATAGCTCCTATAATTCACCCCTCCACTTT. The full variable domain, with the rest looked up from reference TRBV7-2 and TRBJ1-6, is GAGVSQSPSNKVTEKGKDVELRCDPISGHTALYWYRQSLGQGLEFLIYFQGNSAPDKSGLPSDRFSAERTGGSVSTLTIQRTQQEDSAVYLCASIPSDSSYNSPLHFGNGTRLTVT.

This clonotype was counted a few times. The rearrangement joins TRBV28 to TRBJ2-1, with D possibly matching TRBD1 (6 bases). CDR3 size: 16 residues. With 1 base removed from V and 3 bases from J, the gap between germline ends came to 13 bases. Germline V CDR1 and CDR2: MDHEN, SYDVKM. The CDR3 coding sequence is TGTGCCAGCAGTTTATCGGACAGTCCCATCTACAATGAGCAGTTCTTC. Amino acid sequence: CASSLSDSPIYNEQFF.

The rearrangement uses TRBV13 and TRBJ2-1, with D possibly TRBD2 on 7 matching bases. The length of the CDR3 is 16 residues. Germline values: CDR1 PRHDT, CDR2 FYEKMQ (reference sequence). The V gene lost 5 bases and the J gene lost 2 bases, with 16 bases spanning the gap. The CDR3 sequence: CASSLPLGGPYNEQFF. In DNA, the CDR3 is TGTGCCAGCAGCCTACCCCTCGGGGGGCCCTACAATGAGCAGTTCTTC.

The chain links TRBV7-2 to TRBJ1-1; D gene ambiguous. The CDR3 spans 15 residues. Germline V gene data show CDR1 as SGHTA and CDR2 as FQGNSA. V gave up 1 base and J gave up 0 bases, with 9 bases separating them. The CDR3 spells CASSLDSAMNTEAFF. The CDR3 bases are TGTGCCAGCAGCTTAGACAGCGCCATGAACACTGAAGCTTTCTTT.

CDR3: CASRWGGTDTQYF. The CDR3 DNA reads TGTGCCAGTCGTTGGGGCGGCACAGATACGCAGTATTTT. The V and J genes are TRBV27 and TRBJ2-3, with D possibly being TRBD1 (5 bases). This CDR3 is built from 13 residues. CDR1 is MNHEY and CDR2 is SMNVEV in the germline V gene (reference sequence). V lost 9 bases to trimming and J lost 1 base, with 11 bases between them.

The CDR3: CASSFWGLVYEQYF. Written as DNA, the CDR3 is TGTGCCAGCAGCTTTTGGGGACTAGTCTACGAGCAGTACTTC. The V and J genes are TRBV28 and TRBJ2-7; 8 bases fit TRBD2. Per germline, CDR1 MDHEN and CDR2 SYDVKM. This CDR3 has 14 residues. V gave up 6 bases and J gave up 3 bases; unmatched junction bases: 7.

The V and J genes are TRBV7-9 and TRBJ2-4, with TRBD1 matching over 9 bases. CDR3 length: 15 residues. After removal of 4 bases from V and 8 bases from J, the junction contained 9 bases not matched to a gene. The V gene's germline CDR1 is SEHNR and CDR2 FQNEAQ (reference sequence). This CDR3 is CASSSDRGVTDIQYF. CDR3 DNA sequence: TGTGCCAGCAGCTCCGACAGGGGGGTGACGGACATTCAGTACTTC. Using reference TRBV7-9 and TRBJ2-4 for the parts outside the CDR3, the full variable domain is DTGVSQNPRHKITKRGQNVTFRCDPISEHNRLYWYRQTLGQGPEFLTYFQNEAQLEKSRLLSDRFSAERPKGSFSTLEIQRTEQGDSAMYLCASSSDRGVTDIQYFGAGTRLSVL.

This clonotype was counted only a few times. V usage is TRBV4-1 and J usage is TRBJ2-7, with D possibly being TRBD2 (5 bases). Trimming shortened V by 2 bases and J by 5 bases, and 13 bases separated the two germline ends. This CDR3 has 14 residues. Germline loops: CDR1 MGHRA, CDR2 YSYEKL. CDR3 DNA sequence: TGCGCCAGCAGCCAACGTAGGATCGGGAACGAGCAGTACTTC. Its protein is CASSQRRIGNEQYF.

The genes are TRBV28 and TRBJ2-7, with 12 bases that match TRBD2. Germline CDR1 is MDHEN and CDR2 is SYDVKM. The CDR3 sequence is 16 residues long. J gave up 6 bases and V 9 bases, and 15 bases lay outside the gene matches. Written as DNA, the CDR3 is TGTGCCAGTTATGGGGTGCTAGCGGGAGGGCCCGCCGAGCAGTACTTC. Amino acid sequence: CASYGVLAGGPAEQYF.

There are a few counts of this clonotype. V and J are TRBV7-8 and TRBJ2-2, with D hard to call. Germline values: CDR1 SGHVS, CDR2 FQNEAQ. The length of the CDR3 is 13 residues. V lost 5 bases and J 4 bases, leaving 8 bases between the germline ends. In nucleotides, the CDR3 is TGTGCCAGCAGCCGAAAGCCCACCGGGGAGCTGTTTTTT. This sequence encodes CASSRKPTGELFF.

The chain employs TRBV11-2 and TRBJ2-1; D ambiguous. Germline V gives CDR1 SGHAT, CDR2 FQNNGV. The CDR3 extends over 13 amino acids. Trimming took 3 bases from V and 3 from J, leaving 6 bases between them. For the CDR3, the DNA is TGTGCCAGCAGCTTTTCGGACTACAATGAGCAGTTCTTC. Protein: CASSFSDYNEQFF.

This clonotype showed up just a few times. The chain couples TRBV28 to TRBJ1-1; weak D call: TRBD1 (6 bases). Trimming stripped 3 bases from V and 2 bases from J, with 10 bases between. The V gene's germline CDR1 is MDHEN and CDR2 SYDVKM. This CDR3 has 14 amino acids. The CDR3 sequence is CASSFGGGNTEAFF. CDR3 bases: TGTGCCAGCAGTTTTGGAGGGGGAAACACTGAAGCTTTCTTT. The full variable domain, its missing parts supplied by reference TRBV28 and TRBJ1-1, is DVKVTQSSRYLVKRTGEKVFLECVQDMDHENMFWYRQDPGLGLRLIYFSYDVKMKEKGDIPEGYSVSREKKERFSLILESASTNQTSMYLCASSFGGGNTEAFFGQGTRLTVV.

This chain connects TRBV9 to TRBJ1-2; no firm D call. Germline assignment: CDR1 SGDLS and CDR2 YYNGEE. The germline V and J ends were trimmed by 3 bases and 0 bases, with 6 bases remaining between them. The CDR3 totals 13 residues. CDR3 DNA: TGTGCCAGCAGCGCCGGAACTAACTATGGCTACACCTTC. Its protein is CASSAGTNYGYTF.

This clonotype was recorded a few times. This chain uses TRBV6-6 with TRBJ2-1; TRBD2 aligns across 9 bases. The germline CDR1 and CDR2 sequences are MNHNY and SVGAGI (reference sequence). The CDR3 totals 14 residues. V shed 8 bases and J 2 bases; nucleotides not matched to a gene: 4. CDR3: CASQGTSPYNEQFF. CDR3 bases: TGTGCCAGCCAGGGGACTAGCCCCTACAATGAGCAGTTCTTC.

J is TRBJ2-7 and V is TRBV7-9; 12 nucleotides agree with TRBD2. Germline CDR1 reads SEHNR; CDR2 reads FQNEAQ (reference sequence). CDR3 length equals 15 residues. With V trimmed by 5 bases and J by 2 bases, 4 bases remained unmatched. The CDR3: CASSQTSGSPYEQYF. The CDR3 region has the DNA TGTGCCAGCAGCCAGACTAGCGGGAGTCCCTACGAGCAGTACTTC.

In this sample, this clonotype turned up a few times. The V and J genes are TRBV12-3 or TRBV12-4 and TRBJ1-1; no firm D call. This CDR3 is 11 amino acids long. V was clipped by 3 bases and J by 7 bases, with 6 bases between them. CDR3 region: CASSLTGEAFF. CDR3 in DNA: TGTGCCAGCAGTTTGACCGGTGAAGCTTTCTTT.

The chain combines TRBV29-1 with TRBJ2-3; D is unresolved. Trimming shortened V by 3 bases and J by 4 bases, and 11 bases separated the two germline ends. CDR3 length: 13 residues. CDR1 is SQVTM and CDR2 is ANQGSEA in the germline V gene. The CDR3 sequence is CSVEKGRPDTQYF. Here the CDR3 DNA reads TGCAGCGTTGAGAAGGGCCGGCCAGATACGCAGTATTTT.

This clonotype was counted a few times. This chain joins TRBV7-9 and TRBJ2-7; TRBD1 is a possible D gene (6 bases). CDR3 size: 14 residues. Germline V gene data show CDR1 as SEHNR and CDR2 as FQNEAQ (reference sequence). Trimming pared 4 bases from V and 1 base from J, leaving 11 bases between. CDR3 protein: CASSYYDRSYEQYF. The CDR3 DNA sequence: TGTGCCAGCAGCTACTATGACAGGTCCTACGAGCAGTACTTC. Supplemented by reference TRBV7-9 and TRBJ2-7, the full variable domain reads DTGVSQNPRHKITKRGQNVTFRCDPISEHNRLYWYRQTLGQGPEFLTYFQNEAQLEKSRLLSDRFSAERPKGSFSTLEIQRTEQGDSAMYLCASSYYDRSYEQYFGPGTRLTVT.